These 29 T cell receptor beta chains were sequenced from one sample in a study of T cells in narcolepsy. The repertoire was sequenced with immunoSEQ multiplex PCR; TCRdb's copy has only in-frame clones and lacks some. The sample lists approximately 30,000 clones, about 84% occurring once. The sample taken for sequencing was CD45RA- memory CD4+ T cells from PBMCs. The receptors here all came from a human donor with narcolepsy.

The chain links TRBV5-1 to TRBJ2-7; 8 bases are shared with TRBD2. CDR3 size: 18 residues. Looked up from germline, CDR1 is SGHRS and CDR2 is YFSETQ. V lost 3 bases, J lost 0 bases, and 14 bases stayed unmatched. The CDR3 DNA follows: TGCGCCAGCAGCTATAGCGGGGCCCTAAGGCGAAGCTCCTACGAGCAGTACTTC. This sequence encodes CASSYSGALRRSSYEQYF.

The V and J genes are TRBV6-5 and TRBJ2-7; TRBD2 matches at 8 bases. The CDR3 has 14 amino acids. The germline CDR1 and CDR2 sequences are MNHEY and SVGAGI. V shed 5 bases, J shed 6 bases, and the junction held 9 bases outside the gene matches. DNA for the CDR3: TGTGCCAGCAGTGCGGGGACTAGGACGGGCGAGCAGTACTTC. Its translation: CASSAGTRTGEQYF.

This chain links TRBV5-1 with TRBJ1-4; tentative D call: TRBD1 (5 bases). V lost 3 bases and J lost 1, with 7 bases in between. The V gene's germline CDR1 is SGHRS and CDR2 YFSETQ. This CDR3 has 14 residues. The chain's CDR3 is CASSSGRTNEKLFF. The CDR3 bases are TGCGCCAGCAGCTCAGGGAGAACTAATGAAAAACTGTTTTTT.

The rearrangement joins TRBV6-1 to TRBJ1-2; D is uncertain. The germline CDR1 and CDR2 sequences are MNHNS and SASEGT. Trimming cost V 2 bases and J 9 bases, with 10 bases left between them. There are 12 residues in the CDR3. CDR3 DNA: TGTGCCAGCAGTGAATCTGTAGCGAGCTACACCTTC. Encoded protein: CASSESVASYTF.

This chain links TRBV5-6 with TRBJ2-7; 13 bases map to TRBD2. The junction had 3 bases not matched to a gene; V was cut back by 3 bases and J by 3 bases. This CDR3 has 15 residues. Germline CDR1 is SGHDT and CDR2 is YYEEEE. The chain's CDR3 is CASSSGLAGSYEQYF. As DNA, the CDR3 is TGTGCCAGCAGCTCGGGACTAGCGGGGAGCTACGAGCAGTACTTC.

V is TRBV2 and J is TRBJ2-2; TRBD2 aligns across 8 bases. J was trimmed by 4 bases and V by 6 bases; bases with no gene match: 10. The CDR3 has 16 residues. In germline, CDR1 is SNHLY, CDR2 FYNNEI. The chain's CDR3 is CASRPPGLGGTGELFF. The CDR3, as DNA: TGTGCCAGCAGGCCCCCGGGACTAGGAGGCACCGGGGAGCTGTTTTTT.

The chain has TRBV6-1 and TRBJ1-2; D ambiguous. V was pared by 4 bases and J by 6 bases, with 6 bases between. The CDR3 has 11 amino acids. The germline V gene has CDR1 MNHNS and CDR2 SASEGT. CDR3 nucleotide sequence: TGTGCCAGCAGTGGAGTTCATGGCTACACCTTC. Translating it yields CASSGVHGYTF.

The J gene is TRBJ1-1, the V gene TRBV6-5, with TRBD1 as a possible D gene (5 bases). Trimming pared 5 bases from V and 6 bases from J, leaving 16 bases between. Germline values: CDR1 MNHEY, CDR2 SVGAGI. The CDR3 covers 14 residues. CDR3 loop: CASSRGGSSSEAFF. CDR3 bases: TGTGCCAGCAGTAGGGGAGGCTCATCCTCTGAAGCTTTCTTT.

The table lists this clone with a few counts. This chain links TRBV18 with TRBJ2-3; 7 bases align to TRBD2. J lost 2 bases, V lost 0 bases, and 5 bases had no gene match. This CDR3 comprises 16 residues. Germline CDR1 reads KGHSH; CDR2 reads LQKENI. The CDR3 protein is CASSPPGGGTTDTQYF. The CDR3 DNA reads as TGTGCCAGCTCACCACCCGGCGGGGGAACCACAGATACGCAGTATTTT.

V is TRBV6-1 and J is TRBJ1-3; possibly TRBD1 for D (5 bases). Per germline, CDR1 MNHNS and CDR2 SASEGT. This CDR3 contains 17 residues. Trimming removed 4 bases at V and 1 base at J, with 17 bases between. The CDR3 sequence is CASSGLIWEGSGNTIYF. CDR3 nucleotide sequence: TGTGCCAGCAGTGGTTTAATATGGGAGGGGTCTGGAAACACCATATATTTT.

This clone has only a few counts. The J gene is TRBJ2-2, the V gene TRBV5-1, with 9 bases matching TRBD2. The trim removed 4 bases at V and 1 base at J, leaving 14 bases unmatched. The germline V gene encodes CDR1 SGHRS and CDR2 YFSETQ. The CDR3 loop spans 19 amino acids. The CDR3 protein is CASSGGLRASGENTGELFF. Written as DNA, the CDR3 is TGCGCCAGCAGCGGAGGCCTCCGGGCTAGCGGGGAGAACACCGGGGAGCTGTTTTTT.

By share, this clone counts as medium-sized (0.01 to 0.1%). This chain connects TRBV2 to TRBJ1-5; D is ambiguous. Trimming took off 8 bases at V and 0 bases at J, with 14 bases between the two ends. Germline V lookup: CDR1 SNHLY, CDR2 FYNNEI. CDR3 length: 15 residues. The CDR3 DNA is TGTGCCAGCGCGCGAGCTTTTGATAGCAATCAGCCCCAGCATTTT. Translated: CASARAFDSNQPQHF. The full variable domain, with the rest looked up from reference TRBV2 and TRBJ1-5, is EPEVTQTPSHQVTQMGQEVILRCVPISNHLYFYWYRQILGQKVEFLVSFYNNEISEKSEIFDDQFSVERPDGSNFTLKIRSTKLEDSAMYFCASARAFDSNQPQHFGDGTRLSIL.

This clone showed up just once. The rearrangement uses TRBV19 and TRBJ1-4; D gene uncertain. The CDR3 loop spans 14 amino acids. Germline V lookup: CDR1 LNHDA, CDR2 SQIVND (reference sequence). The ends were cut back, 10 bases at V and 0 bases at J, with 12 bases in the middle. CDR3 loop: CATGEQATNEKLFF. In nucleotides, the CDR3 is TGTGCCACGGGAGAGCAAGCAACTAATGAAAAACTGTTTTTT.

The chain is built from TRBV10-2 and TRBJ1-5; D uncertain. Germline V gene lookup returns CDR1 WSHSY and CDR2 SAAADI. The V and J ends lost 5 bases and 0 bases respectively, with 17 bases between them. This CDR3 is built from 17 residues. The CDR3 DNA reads TGCGCCAGCAGTAAAGGAGCTAAGGGAGCTAGCAATCAGCCCCAGCATTTT. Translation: CASSKGAKGASNQPQHF.

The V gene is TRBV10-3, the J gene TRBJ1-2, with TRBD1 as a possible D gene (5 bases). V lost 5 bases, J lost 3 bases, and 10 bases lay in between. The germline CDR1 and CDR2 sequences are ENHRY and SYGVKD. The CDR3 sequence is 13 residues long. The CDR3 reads CAISTQGDYGYTF. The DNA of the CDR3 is TGTGCCATCAGTACTCAGGGAGACTATGGCTACACCTTC.

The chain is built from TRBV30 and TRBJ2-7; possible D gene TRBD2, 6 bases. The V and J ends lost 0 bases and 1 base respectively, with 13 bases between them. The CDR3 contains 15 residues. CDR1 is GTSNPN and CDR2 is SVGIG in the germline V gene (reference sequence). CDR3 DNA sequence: TGTGCCTGGAGTGTAATAACTAGCCTTTCCTACGAGCAGTACTTC. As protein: CAWSVITSLSYEQYF.

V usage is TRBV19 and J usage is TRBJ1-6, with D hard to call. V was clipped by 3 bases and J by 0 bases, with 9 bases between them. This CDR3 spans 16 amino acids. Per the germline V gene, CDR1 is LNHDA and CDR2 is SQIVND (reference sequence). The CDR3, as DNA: TGTGCCAGTAGTATCGGGCGGAGCTCCTATAATTCACCCCTCCACTTT. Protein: CASSIGRSSYNSPLHF.

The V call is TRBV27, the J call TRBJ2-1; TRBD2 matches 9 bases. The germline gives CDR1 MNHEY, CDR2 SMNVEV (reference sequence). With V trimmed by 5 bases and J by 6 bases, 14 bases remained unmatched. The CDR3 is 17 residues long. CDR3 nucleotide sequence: TGTGCCAGCAGTGGAGTAACCGGGACTAGCAGAGGCAATGAGCAGTTCTTC. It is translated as CASSGVTGTSRGNEQFF.

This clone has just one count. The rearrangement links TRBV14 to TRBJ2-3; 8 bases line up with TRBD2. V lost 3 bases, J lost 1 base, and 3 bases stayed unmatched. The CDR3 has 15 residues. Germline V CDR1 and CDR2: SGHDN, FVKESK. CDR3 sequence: CASSHHSGGTDTQYF. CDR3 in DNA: TGTGCCAGCAGCCATCATAGCGGGGGCACAGATACGCAGTATTTT. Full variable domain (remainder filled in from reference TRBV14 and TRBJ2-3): EAGVTQFPSHSVIEKGQTVTLRCDPISGHDNLYWYRRVMGKEIKFLLHFVKESKQDESGMPNNRFLAERTGGTYSTLKVQPAELEDSGVYFCASSHHSGGTDTQYFGPGTRLTVL.

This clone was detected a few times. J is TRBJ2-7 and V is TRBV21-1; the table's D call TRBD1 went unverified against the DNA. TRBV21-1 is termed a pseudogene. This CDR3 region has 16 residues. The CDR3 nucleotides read TGTGCCAGCAGCAAAGGGACAGGGGGGGGACTTTACGAGCAGTACTTC. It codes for CASSKGTGGGLYEQYF.

CDR3 nucleotides: TGTGCCACCCGGAACACCGGGGAGCTGTTTTTT. This translates into CATRNTGELFF. The chain carries TRBV6-6 and TRBJ2-2; unclear D gene. CDR1 and CDR2 from the germline V gene are MNHNY and SVGAGI (reference sequence). V dropped 10 bases and J dropped 1 base, with 4 bases sitting between them. The length of the CDR3 is 11 residues.

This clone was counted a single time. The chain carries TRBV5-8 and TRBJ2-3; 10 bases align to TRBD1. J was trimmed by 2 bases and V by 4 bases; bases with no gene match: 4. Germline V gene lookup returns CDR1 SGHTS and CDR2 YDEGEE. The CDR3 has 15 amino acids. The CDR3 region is CASSPGTGATDTQYF. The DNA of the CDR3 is TGTGCCAGCAGCCCCGGGACAGGGGCCACAGATACGCAGTATTTT.

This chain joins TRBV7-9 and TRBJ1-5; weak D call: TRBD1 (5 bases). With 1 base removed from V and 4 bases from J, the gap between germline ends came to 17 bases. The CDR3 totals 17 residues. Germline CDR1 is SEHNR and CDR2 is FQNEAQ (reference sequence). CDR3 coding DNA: TGTGCCAGCAGCTTAGGCGAGGGGCTGGTGGCAAATCAGCCCCAGCATTTT. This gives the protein CASSLGEGLVANQPQHF.

The CDR3 spells CASSQGLLIGGANTGELFF. In DNA form, the CDR3 reads TGCGCCAGCAGCCAAGGACTACTCATTGGGGGGGCGAACACCGGGGAGCTGTTTTTT. V is TRBV4-1 and J is TRBJ2-2; 7 nucleotides match TRBD2. Looked up from germline, CDR1 is MGHRA and CDR2 is YSYEKL. This CDR3 region has 19 residues. J was trimmed by 0 bases and V by 1 base; bases with no gene match: 11.

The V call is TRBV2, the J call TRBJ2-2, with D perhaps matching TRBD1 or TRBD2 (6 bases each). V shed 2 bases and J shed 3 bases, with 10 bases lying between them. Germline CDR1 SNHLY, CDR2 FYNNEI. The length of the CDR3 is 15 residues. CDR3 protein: CASSENREDTGELFF. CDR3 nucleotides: TGTGCCAGCAGTGAAAACAGGGAGGACACCGGGGAGCTGTTTTTT. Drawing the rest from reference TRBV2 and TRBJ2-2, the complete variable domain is EPEVTQTPSHQVTQMGQEVILRCVPISNHLYFYWYRQILGQKVEFLVSFYNNEISEKSEIFDDQFSVERPDGSNFTLKIRSTKLEDSAMYFCASSENREDTGELFFGEGSRLTVL.

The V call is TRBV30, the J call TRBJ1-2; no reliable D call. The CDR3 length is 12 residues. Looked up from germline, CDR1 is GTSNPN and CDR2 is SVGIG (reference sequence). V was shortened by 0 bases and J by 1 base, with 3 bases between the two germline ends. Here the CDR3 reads CAWSVLNYGYTF. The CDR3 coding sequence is TGTGCCTGGAGTGTACTTAACTATGGCTACACCTTC.

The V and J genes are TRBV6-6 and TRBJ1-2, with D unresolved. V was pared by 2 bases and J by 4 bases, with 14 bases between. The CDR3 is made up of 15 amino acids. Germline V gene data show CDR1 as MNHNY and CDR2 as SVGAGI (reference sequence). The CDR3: CASSYGRAGAYGYTF. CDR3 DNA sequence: TGTGCCAGCAGTTACGGTAGGGCCGGAGCCTATGGCTACACCTTC.

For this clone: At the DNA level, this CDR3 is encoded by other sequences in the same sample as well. CDR3 DNA: TGTGCCAGCAGCTCCGGGTACAATGAGCAGTTCTTC. The encoded protein is CASSSGYNEQFF. The chain links TRBV11-3 to TRBJ2-1; D gene uncertain. Germline V gives CDR1 SGHNT, CDR2 YENEEA. The CDR3 runs 12 residues. V dropped 4 bases and J dropped 4 bases, with 5 bases sitting between them.

CDR3 amino acids: CASSIGQGLDGYTF. CDR3 nucleotides: TGTGCCAGTAGTATAGGGCAGGGGCTGGATGGCTACACCTTC. V and J are TRBV19 and TRBJ1-2, with D possibly TRBD1 on 6 matching bases. Trimming removed 1 base at V and 6 bases at J, with 12 bases between. CDR1 and CDR2 (germline): LNHDA, SQIVND (reference sequence). The CDR3 is 14 residues long.